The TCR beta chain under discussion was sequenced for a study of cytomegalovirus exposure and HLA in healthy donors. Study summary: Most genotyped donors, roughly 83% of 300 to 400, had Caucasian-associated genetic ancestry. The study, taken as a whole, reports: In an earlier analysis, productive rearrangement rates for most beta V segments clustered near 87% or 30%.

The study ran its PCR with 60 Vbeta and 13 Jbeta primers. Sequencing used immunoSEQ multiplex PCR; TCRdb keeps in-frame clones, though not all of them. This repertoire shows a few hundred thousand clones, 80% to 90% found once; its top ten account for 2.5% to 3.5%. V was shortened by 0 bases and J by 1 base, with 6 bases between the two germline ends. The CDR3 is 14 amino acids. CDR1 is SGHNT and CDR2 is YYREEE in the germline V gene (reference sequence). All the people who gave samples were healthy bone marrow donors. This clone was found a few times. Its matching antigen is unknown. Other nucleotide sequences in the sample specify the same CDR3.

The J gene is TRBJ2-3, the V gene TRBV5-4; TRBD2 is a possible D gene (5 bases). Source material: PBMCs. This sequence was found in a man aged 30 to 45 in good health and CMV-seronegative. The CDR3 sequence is CASSLGGGTDTQYF. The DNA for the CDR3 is TGTGCCAGCAGCTTGGGGGGAGGCACAGATACGCAGTATTTT.